The clone carrying this TCR beta chain was counted between two and nine times. The antigen is undetermined. The data derive from a study of T-cell reconstitution after alpha-beta-depleted transplantation in children. Whole-study findings and limits: The high TCRbeta diversity at day 60 in some patients came from surviving recipient T cells and thymic progenitors.

The ends were cut back, 5 bases at V and 0 bases at J, with 12 bases in the middle. The CDR3 has 15 amino acids. Germline V gene lookup returns CDR1 SGHTA and CDR2 FQGNSA. A library of TCRbeta sequences, prepared with unique molecular identifiers, was generated. TCRdb reprocessed the PCR reads via MiXCR and lists one record per CDR3 protein. This table holds around 230,000 distinct CDR3 sequences, around a sixth found once. The clonotype was recovered from a male patient aged 2-15 years who had a stem cell transplant for acute lymphoblastic leukemia, so the T cells may come from the graft donor. Sequences were derived from PBMCs, mostly from graft donor cells, sampled 360 days after TCRalphabeta/CD19-depleted stem cell transplant. The rearrangement joins TRBV7-2 to TRBJ2-3, with D tentatively TRBD2 (6 bases). The CDR3 region is CASSQAGWSTDTQYF. CDR3 nucleotide sequence: TGTGCCAGCAGCCAAGCGGGTTGGAGCACAGATACGCAGTATTTT.